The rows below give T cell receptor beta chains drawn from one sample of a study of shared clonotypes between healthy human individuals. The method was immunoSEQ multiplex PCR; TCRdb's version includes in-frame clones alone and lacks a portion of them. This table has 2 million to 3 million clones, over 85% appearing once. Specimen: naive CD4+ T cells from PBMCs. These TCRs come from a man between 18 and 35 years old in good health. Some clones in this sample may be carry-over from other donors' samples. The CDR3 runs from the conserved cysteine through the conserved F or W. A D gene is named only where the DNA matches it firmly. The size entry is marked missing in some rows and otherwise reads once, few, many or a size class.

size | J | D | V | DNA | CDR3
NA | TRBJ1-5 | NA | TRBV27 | TGTGCCAGCAGTTGGGCTAGCAATCAGCCCCAGCATTTT | CASSWASNQPQHF
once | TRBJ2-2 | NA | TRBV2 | TGTGCCAGCAGTCTCGCGTCCACCGGGGAGCTGTTTTTT | CASSLASTGELFF
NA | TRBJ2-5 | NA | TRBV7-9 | TGTGCCAGCACCTACGGGGGACGGGATCGGGAGACCCAGTACTTC | CASTYGGRDRETQYF
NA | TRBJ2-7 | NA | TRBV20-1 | TGCAGTGCTAGATCGGGCTACGAGCAGTACTTC | CSARSGYEQYF
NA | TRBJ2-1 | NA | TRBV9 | TGTGCCAGCAGCGAGGGACTCGCTTACAATGAGCAGTTCTTC | CASSEGLAYNEQFF
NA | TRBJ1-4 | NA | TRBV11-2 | TGTGCCAGCAGCCCCGAGAAGGGTGCAAAACTGTTTTTT | CASSPEKGAKLFF
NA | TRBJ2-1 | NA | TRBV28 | TGTGCCAGCAGCACTATGCTGGGAGGGACACTCTACAATGAGCAGTTCTTC | CASSTMLGGTLYNEQFF
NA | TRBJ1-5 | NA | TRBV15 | TGTGCCACCAGCACCCGGGGGGAGGCCTTGGGTCAGCCCCAGCATTTT | CATSTRGEALGQPQHF
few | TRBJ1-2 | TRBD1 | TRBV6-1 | TGTGCCAGCAATCCCACTCCGGGACAGGGTTATGGCTACACCTTC | CASNPTPGQGYGYTF
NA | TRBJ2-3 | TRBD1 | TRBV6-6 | TGTGCCAGCAGTTACAGGGGGCCGCAGACGGCAGATACGCAGTATTTT | CASSYRGPQTADTQYF